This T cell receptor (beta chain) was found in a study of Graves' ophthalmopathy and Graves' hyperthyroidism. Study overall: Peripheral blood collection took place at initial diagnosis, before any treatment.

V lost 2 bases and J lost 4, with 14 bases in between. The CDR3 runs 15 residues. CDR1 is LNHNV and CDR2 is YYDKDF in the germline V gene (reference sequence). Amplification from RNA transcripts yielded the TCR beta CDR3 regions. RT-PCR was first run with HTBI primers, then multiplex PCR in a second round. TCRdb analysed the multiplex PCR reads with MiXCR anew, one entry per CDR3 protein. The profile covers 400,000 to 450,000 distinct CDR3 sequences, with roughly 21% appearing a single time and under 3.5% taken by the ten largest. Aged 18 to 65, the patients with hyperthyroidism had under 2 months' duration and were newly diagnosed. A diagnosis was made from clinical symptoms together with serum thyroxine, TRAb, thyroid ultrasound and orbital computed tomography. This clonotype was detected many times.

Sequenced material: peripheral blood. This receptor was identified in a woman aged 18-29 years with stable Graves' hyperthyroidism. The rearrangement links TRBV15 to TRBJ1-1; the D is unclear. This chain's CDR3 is CATSRKVQSGTEAFF. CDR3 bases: TGTGCCACCAGCAGAAAGGTACAGTCGGGCACTGAAGCTTTCTTT.